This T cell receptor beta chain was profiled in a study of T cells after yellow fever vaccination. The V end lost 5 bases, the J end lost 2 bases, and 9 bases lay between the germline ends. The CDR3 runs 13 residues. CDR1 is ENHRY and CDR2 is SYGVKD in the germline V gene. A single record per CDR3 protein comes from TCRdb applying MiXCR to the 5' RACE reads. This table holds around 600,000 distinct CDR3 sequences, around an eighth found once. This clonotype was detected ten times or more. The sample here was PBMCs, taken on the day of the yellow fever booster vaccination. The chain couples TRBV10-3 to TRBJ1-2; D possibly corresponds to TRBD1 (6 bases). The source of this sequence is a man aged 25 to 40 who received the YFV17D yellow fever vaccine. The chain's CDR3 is CAISPQGNYGYTF. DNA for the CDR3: TGTGCCATCAGTCCACAGGGAAACTATGGCTACACCTTC.